This T cell receptor beta chain stems from a study of shared clonotypes between healthy human individuals. Turning to the study itself: Serving as donors were a couple of women and a few men, whose ages spanned 18 to 49.

The V gene's germline CDR1 is SGHRS and CDR2 YFSETQ. With 5 bases removed from V and 4 bases from J, the gap between germline ends came to 16 bases. There are 14 residues in the CDR3. CD45RO-negative, CCR7-positively selected cells formed the naive CD8 fraction, excluding terminally differentiated effector memory CD45RA+ cells. TCRdb keeps only in-frame clones here, not all; method: immunoSEQ multiplex PCR. Among 1.5 million to 2.5 million clones listed, approximately 94% were seen once. The sequenced sample consisted of naive CD8+ T cells sorted from blood. This sequence was found in a man between 18 and 35 years old in good health. The rearrangement links TRBV5-1 to TRBJ2-7, with D possibly being TRBD1 (6 bases). The CDR3 loop reads CASSIGEGVYEQYF. Here the CDR3 DNA reads TGCGCCAGCAGTATAGGAGAGGGGGTGTACGAGCAGTACTTC.